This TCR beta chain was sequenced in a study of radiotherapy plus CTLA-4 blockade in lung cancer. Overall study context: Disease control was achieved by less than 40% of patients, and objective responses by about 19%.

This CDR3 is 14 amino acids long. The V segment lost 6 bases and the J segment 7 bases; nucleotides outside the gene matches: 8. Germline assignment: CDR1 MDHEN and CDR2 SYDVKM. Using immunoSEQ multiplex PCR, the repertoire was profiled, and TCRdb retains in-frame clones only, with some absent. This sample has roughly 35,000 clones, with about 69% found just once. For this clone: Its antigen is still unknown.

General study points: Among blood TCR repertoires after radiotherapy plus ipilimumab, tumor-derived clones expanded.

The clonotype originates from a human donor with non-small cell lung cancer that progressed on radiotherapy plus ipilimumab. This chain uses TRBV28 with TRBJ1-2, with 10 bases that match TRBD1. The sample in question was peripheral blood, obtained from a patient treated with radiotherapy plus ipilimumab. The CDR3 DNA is TGTGCCAGCAGCTCCCCGGGACAGGGGTCTGGCTACACCTTC. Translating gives CASSSPGQGSGYTF.